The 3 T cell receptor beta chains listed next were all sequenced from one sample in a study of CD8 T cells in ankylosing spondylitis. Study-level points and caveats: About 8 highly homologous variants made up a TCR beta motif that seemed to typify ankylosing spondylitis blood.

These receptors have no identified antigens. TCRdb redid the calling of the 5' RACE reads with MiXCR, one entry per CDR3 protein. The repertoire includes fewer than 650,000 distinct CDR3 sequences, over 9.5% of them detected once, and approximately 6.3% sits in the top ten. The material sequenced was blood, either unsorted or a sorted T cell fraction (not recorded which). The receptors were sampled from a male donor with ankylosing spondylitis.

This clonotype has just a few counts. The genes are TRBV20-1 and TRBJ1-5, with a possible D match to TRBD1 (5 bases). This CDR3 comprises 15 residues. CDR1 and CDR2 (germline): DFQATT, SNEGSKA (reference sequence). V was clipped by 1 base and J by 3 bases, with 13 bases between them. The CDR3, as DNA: TGCAGTGCTAGAGGAGCAGGGTCGGACAATCAGCCCCAGCATTTT. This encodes CSARGAGSDNQPQHF.

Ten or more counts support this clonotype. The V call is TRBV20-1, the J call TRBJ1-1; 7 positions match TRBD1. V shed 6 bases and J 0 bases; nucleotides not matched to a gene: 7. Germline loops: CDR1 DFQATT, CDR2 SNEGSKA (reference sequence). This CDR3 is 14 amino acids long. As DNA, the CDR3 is TGCAGTGCCGGTGGACAGGCGCTGAACACTGAAGCTTTCTTT. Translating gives CSAGGQALNTEAFF.

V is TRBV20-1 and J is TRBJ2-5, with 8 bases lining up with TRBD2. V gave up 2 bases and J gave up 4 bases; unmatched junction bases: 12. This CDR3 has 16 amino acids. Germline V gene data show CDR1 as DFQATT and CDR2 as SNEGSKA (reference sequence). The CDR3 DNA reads TGCAGTGCTAGATGGGGCCTAGCGGGTGGCGGAGAGACCCAGTACTTC. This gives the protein CSARWGLAGGGETQYF.